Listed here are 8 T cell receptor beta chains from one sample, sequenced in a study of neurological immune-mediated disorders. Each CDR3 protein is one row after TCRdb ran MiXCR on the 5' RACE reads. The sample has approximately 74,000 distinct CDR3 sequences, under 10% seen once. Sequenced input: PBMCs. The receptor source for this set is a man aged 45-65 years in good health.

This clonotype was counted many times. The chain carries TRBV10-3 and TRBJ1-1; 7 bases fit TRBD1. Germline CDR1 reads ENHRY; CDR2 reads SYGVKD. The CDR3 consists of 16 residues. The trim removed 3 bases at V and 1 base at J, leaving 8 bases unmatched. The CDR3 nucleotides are TGTGCCATCAGTGATGGGAGGGGGCAGGGGAACACTGAAGCTTTCTTT. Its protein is CAISDGRGQGNTEAFF.

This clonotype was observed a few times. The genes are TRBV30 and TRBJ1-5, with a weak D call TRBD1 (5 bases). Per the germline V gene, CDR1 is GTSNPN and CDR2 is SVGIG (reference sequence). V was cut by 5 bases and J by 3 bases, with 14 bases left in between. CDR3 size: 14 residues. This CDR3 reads CAWGSGTINQPQHF. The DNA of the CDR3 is TGTGCCTGGGGATCCGGGACGATCAATCAGCCCCAGCATTTT.

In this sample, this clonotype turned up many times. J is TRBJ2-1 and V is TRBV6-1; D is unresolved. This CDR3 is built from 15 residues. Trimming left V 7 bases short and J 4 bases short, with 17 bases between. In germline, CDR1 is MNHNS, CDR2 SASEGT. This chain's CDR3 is CASTALRGVYNEQFF. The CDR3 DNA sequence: TGTGCCAGCACTGCCCTACGTGGAGTATACAATGAGCAGTTCTTC.

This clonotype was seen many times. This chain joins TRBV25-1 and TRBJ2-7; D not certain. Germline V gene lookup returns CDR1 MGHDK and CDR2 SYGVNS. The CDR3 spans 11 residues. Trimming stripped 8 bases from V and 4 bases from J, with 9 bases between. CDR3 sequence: CASGVYYEQYF. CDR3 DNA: TGTGCCAGCGGAGTGTATTACGAGCAGTACTTC.

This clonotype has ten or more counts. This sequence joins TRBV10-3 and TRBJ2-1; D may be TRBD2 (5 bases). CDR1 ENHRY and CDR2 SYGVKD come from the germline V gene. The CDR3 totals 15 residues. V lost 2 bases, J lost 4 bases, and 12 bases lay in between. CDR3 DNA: TGTGCCATCAGTGAGGAGGGCCTACTTTACAATGAGCAGTTCTTC. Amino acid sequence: CAISEEGLLYNEQFF.

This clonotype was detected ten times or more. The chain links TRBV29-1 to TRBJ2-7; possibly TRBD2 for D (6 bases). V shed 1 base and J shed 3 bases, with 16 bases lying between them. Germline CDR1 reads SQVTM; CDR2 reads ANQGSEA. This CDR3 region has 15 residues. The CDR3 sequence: CSVEVRGFPFYEQYF. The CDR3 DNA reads TGCAGCGTTGAAGTACGGGGGTTCCCGTTCTACGAGCAGTACTTC.

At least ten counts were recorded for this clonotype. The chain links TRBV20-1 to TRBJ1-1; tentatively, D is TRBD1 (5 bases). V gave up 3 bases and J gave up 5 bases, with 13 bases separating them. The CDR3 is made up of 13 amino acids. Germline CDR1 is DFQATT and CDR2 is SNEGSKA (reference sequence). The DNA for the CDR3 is TGCAGTGCTAGGCTGGCCGGGGGGACTGAAGCTTTCTTT. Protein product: CSARLAGGTEAFF.

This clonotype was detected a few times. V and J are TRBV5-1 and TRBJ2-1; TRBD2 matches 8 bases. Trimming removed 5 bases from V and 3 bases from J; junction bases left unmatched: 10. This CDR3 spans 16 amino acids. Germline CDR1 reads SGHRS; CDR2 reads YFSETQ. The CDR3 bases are TGCGCCAGCAGGTCATCCGTGAGCGGGGGCTACAATGAGCAGTTCTTC. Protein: CASRSSVSGGYNEQFF. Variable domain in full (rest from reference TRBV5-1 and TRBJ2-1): KAGVTQTPRYLIKTRGQQVTLSCSPISGHRSVSWYQQTPGQGLQFLFEYFSETQRNKGNFPGRFSGRQFSNSRSEMNVSTLELGDSALYLCASRSSVSGGYNEQFFGPGTRLTVL.